Listed below are T cell receptor beta chains from one sample, sequenced in a study of OX40 agonist ivuxolimab in advanced cancers. Generated by immunoSEQ multiplex PCR, the TCRdb table keeps only in-frame clones and is missing some. This table has tens of thousands of clones, 91% appearing once. This specimen consisted of CD4+ or CD8+ T cells sorted from blood, obtained in a trial of the OX40 agonist ivuxolimab. These receptors were collected from an adult with an advanced solid tumor such as melanoma, head and neck, liver or kidney cancer. Each CDR3 is given with its conserved first and last residue. Fields, in order: clone size, J gene, V gene, D gene, CDR3 DNA, CDR3 protein. The D gene is left open where the match is weak. Clone size is stated in some rows and not others, as once, few, many or a class when expanded.

>NA|TRBJ2-1|TRBV10-3|NA
TGTGCCATCACGGCCCATGCAGGGTACTCCTACAATGAGCAGTTCTTC
CAITAHAGYSYNEQFF
>NA|TRBJ2-4|TRBV28|TRBD1
TGTGCCAGCAGTCCTTGGACAGGGAATGTTGCGGACTTC
CASSPWTGNVADF
>NA|TRBJ2-2|TRBV5-1|TRBD1
TGCGCCAGCAATAGAAACAGGGGAACTAGCACCGGGGAGCTGTTTTTT
CASNRNRGTSTGELFF
>once|TRBJ1-2|TRBV25-1|TRBD1
TGTGCCAGCAGCTGGGACAGCTTATATGGCTACACCTTC
CASSWDSLYGYTF
>once|TRBJ1-1|TRBV5-4|NA
TGTGCCAGCAGCTTGGGCATGAACACTGAAGCTTTCTTT
CASSLGMNTEAFF
>NA|TRBJ1-5|TRBV6-1|NA
TGTGCCAGCACCAGGGATAATCCTCAGCCCCAGCATTTT
CASTRDNPQPQHF
>NA|TRBJ1-2|TRBV5-7|NA
TGTGCCAGCAGCTTGGGAGTGAACTATGGCTACACCTTC
CASSLGVNYGYTF
>NA|TRBJ1-1|TRBV7-4|NA
TGTGCCAGCAGCTGGGACACTTCGAACACTGAAGCTTTCTTT
CASSWDTSNTEAFF
>NA|TRBJ2-3|TRBV7-2|NA
TGTGCCAGCAGCTTTACCCGACCCCCAGATACGCAGTATTTT
CASSFTRPPDTQYF
>few|TRBJ1-1|TRBV9|NA
TGTGCCAGCAGCGTAGCTTTGGGGGGTTCTGAAGCTTTCTTT
CASSVALGGSEAFF
>NA|TRBJ2-2|TRBV6-5|TRBD2
TGTGCCAGCAGGACTAGCGGGATCGCCGGGGAGCTGTTTTTT
CASRTSGIAGELFF
>NA|TRBJ2-2|TRBV19|NA
TGTGCCAGTAAAAGCCGGGAGAACACCGGGGAGCTGTTTTTT
CASKSRENTGELFF
>NA|TRBJ2-1|TRBV21-1|NA
TGTGCCAGCAGCAAAGAAGTACCCCGGGGGGATTCTTGGTACAATGAGCAGTTCTTC
CASSKEVPRGDSWYNEQFF
>few|TRBJ2-3|TRBV7-2|TRBD1
TGTGCCAGCAGCGAGACAGGGGTCACAGATACGCAGTATTTT
CASSETGVTDTQYF
>NA|TRBJ2-5|TRBV7-9|TRBD2
TGTGCCAGCAGCTTCGCGGGAGAAGAGACCCAGTACTTC
CASSFAGEETQYF
>once|TRBJ2-2|TRBV11-2|TRBD2
TGTGCCAGCAGCTTAGTATATACTAGCGGGGGGGAGCTGTTTTTT
CASSLVYTSGGELFF
>NA|TRBJ2-1|TRBV28|NA
TGTGCCAGCTTGGGGCGGGTTTCCTACAATGAGCAGTTCTTC
CASLGRVSYNEQFF
>NA|TRBJ2-1|TRBV19|NA
TGTGCCAGTAGTATAGGTGTCCTTTCCTACAATGAGCAGTTCTTC
CASSIGVLSYNEQFF
>NA|TRBJ2-7|TRBV28|NA
TGTGCCAGCTCTAGGGACACTACCTACGAGCAGTACTTC
CASSRDTTYEQYF
>NA|TRBJ2-1|TRBV28|NA
TGTGCCAGCAGTCTGGCCCAGCTAGGGTACGATGAGCAGTTCTTC
CASSLAQLGYDEQFF
>NA|TRBJ2-7|TRBV28|NA
TGTGCCAGCAGTGGACAGTTGAGGCAGTACTTC
CASSGQLRQYF
>NA|TRBJ2-2|TRBV28|NA
TGTGCCAGCAGTTTTTCTCACTATAGCTCGAACACCGGGGAGCTGTTTTTT
CASSFSHYSSNTGELFF
>NA|TRBJ1-5|TRBV28|NA
TGTGCCAGCAGGGAGCTCGTTGGGCCCCAGCATTTT
CASRELVGPQHF
>NA|TRBJ2-1|TRBV7-3|TRBD2
TGTGCCAGCAGCACAAATTCCGGGGGGAACAATGAGCAGTTCTTC
CASSTNSGGNNEQFF
>few|TRBJ1-5|TRBV5-6|NA
TGTGCCAGCAGCTTACAGGGAATCAATCAGCCCCAGCATTTT
CASSLQGINQPQHF
>NA|TRBJ2-2|TRBV30|TRBD2
TGTGCCTGGATGCGCGGGGGGAACACCGGGGAGCTGTTTTTT
CAWMRGGNTGELFF
>once|TRBJ1-4|TRBV6-6|TRBD1
TGTGCCAGCAGTCCTCTTGGGACAGGGACTGAAAAACTGTTTTTT
CASSPLGTGTEKLFF
>NA|TRBJ1-5|TRBV27|TRBD1
TGTGCCAGCAGTTTCGCGACAGGGGGTCAGCCCCAGCATTTT
CASSFATGGQPQHF
>NA|TRBJ1-1|TRBV6-1|NA
TGTGCCAGCAGACTTCAAGGGGGTGTGGACACTGAAGCTTTCTTT
CASRLQGGVDTEAFF
>NA|TRBJ2-5|TRBV2|NA
TGTGCCAGCAGTGCTGAACAGGGTTCGGGGGAGACCCAGTACTTC
CASSAEQGSGETQYF